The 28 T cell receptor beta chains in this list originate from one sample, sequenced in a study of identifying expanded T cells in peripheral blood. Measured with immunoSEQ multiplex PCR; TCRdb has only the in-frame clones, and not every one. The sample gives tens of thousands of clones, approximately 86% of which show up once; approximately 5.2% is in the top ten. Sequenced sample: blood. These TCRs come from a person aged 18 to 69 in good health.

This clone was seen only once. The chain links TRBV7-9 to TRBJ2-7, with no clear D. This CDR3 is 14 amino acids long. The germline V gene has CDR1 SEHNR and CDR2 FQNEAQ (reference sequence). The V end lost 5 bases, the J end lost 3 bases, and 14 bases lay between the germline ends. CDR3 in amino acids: CASSQGLVNYEQYF. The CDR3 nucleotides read TGTGCCAGCAGCCAAGGGCTGGTGAACTACGAGCAGTACTTC.

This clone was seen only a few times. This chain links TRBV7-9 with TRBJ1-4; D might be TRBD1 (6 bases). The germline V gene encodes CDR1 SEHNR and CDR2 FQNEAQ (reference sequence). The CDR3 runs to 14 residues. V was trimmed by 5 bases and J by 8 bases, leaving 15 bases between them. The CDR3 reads CASSPGRQGEKLFF. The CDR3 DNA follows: TGTGCCAGCAGCCCCGGCAGGCAGGGGGAAAAACTGTTTTTT. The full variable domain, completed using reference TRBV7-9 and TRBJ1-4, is DTGVSQNPRHKITKRGQNVTFRCDPISEHNRLYWYRQTLGQGPEFLTYFQNEAQLEKSRLLSDRFSAERPKGSFSTLEIQRTEQGDSAMYLCASSPGRQGEKLFFGSGTQLSVL.

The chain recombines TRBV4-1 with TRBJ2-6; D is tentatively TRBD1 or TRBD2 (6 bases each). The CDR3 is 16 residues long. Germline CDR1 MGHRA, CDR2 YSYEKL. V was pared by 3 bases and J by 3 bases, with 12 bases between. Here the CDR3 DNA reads TGCGCCAGCAGCCAGGGGGGCGCGGGTGGGGCCAACGTCCTGACTTTC. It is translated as CASSQGGAGGANVLTF.

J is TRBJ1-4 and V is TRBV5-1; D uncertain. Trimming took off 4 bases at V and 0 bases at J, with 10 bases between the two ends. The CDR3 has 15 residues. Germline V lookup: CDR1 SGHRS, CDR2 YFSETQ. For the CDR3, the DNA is TGCGCCAGCAGCCGCGACGGCGCAACTAATGAAAAACTGTTTTTT. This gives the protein CASSRDGATNEKLFF.

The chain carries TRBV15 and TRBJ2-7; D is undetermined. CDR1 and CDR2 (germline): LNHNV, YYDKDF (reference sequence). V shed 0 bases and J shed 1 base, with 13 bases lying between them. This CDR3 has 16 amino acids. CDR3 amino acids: CATSRDRARRSYEQYF. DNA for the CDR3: TGTGCCACCAGCAGAGATCGGGCGCGAAGGTCCTACGAGCAGTACTTC.

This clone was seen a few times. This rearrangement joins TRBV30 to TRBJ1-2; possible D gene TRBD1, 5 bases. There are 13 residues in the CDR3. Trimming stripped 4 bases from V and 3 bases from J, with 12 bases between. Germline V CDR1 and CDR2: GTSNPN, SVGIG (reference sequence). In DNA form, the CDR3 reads TGTGCCTGGACCAGACAGTTAGACTATGGCTACACCTTC. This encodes CAWTRQLDYGYTF.

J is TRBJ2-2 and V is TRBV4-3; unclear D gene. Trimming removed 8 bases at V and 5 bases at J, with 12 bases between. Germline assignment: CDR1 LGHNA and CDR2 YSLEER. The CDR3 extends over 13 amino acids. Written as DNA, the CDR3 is TGCGCCAGCGGAGCCAAGTGGACCGGGGAGCTGTTTTTT. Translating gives CASGAKWTGELFF.

In nucleotides, the CDR3 is TGCGCCAGCAGCTTGGGGCAGATTAGCACCGGGGAGCTGTTTTTT. It encodes CASSLGQISTGELFF. The rearrangement joins TRBV5-1 to TRBJ2-2; D remains unclear. The germline V and J ends were trimmed by 0 bases and 4 bases, with 10 bases remaining between them. CDR3 size: 15 residues. CDR1 is SGHRS, CDR2 YFSETQ, per germline.

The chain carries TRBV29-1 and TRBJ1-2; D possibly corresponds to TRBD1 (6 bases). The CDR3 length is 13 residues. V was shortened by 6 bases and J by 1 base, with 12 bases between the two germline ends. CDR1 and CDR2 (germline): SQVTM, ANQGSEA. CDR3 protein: CSVPGQFNYGYTF. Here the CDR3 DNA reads TGCAGCGTGCCTGGACAGTTTAACTATGGCTACACCTTC.

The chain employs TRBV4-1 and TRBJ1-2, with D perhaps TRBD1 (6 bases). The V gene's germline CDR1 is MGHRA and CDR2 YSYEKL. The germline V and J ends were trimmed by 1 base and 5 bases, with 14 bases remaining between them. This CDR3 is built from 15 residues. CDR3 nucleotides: TGCGCCAGCAGCCAAGGGAGCGGGACAATTTATGGCTACACCTTC. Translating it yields CASSQGSGTIYGYTF.

The CDR3 protein is CASSRYDRGVGNQPQHF. Here the CDR3 DNA reads TGTGCCAGTAGTAGATACGACAGGGGAGTGGGCAATCAGCCCCAGCATTTT. V is TRBV19 and J is TRBJ1-5; 8 bases map to TRBD1. This CDR3 region has 17 residues. CDR1 and CDR2 from the germline V gene are LNHDA and SQIVND (reference sequence). V was pared by 4 bases and J by 2 bases, with 10 bases of the junction left unmatched.

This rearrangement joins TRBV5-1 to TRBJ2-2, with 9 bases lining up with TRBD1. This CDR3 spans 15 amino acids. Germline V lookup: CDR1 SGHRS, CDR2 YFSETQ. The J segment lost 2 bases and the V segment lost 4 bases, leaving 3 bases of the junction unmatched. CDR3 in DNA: TGCGCCAGCAGCCCGGGACAGGGAAACACCGGGGAGCTGTTTTTT. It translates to CASSPGQGNTGELFF.

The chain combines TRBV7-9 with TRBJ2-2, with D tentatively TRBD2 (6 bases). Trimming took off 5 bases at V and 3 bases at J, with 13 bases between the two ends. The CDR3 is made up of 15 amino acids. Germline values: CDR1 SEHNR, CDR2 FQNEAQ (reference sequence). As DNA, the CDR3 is TGTGCCAGCAGCCAGACACGGGGGTACACCGGGGAGCTGTTTTTT. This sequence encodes CASSQTRGYTGELFF.

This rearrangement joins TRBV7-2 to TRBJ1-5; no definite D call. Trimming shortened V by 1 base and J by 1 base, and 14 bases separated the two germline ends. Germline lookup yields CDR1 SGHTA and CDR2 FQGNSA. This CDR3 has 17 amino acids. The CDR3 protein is CASSLVAAVGSNQPQHF. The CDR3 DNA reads TGTGCCAGCAGCTTAGTGGCGGCCGTGGGGAGCAATCAGCCCCAGCATTTT.

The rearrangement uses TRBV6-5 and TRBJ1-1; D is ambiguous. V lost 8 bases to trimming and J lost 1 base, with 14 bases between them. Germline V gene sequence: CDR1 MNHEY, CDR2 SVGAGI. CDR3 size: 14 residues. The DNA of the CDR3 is TGTGCCAGCGTCCGGATTCGTGGGAACACTGAAGCTTTCTTT. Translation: CASVRIRGNTEAFF.

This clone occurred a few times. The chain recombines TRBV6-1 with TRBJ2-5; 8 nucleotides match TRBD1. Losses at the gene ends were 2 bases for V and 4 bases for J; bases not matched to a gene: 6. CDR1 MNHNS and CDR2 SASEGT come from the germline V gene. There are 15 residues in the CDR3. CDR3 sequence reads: CASSERGQVGETQYF. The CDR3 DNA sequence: TGTGCCAGCAGTGAAAGGGGACAGGTGGGAGAGACCCAGTACTTC.

The CDR3 here is CASSQDRGFWIGYTF. The CDR3 DNA sequence: TGCGCCAGCAGCCAAGACAGGGGGTTCTGGATTGGCTACACCTTC. The chain couples TRBV4-1 to TRBJ1-2; 7 nucleotides match TRBD1. V shed 0 bases, J shed 7 bases, and the junction held 8 bases outside the gene matches. Germline V gives CDR1 MGHRA, CDR2 YSYEKL. This CDR3 comprises 15 residues.

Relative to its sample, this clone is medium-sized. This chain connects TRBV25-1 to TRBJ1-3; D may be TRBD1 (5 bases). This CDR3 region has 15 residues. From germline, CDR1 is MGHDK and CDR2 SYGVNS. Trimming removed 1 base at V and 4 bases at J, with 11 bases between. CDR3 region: CASSESPDSGNTIYF. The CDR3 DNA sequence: TGTGCCAGCAGTGAATCCCCCGACAGCGGAAACACCATATATTTT.

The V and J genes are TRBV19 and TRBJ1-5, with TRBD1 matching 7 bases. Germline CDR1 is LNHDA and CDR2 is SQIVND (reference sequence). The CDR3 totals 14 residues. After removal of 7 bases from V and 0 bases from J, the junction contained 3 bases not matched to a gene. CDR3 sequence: CASKHRGSNQPQHF. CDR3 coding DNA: TGTGCCAGTAAACACAGGGGTAGCAATCAGCCCCAGCATTTT.

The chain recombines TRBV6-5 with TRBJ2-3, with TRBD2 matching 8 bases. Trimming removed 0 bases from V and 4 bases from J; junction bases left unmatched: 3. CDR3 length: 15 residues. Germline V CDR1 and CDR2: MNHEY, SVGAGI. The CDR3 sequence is CASSYSSGASDTQYF. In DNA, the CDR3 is TGTGCCAGCAGTTACTCTAGCGGGGCCTCAGATACGCAGTATTTT.

CDR3 region: CASSLGWSDEQYF. CDR3 DNA: TGTGCCAGCAGTTTGGGGTGGAGTGACGAGCAGTACTTC. V usage is TRBV27 and J usage is TRBJ2-7; no firm D call. V was cut by 3 bases and J by 5 bases, with 11 bases left in between. Germline values: CDR1 MNHEY, CDR2 SMNVEV (reference sequence). The CDR3 spans 13 residues.

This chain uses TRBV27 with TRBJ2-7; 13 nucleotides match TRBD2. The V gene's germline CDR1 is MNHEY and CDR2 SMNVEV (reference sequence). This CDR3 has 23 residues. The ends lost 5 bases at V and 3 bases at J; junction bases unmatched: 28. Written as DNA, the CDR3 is TGTGCCAGCAGTAAAACGCCGGGACTAGCGGGGCCAACACCAATCCGACGACGCTACGAGCAGTACTTC. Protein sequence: CASSKTPGLAGPTPIRRRYEQYF.

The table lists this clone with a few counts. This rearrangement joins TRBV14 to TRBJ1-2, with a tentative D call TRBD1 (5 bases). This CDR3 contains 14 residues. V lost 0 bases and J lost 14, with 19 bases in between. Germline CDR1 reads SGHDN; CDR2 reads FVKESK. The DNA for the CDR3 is TGTGCCAGCAGCCAAGATGGATCGACAGTCCCCTCGACCTTC. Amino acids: CASSQDGSTVPSTF.

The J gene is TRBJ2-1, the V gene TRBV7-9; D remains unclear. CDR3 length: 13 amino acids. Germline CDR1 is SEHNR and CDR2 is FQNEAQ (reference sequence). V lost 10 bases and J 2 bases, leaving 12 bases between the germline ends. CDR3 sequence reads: CATPPGPYNEQFF. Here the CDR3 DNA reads TGTGCCACCCCCCCAGGTCCCTACAATGAGCAGTTCTTC. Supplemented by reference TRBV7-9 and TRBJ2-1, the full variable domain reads DTGVSQNPRHKITKRGQNVTFRCDPISEHNRLYWYRQTLGQGPEFLTYFQNEAQLEKSRLLSDRFSAERPKGSFSTLEIQRTEQGDSAMYLCATPPGPYNEQFFGPGTRLTVL.

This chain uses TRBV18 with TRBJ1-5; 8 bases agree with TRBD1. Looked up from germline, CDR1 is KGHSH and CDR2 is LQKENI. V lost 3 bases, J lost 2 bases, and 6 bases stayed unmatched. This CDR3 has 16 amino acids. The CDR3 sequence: CASSPKLTGGNQPQHF. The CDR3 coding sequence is TGTGCCAGCTCACCGAAACTGACAGGGGGCAATCAGCCCCAGCATTTT.

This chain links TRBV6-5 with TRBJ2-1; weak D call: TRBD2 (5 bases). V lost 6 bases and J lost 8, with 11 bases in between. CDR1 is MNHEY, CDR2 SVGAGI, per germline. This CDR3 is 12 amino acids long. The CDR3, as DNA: TGTGCCAGCAGCAATGAGAGGGATGAGCAGTTCTTC. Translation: CASSNERDEQFF.

Here the CDR3 DNA reads TGTGCCAGCAGTGGGCAGGGCTTACTTCAGTACTTC. This gives the protein CASSGQGLLQYF. The chain is built from TRBV2 and TRBJ2-4, with a tentative D call TRBD1 (5 bases). This CDR3 comprises 12 residues. Trimming stripped 4 bases from V and 11 bases from J, with 12 bases between. Per germline, CDR1 SNHLY and CDR2 FYNNEI.

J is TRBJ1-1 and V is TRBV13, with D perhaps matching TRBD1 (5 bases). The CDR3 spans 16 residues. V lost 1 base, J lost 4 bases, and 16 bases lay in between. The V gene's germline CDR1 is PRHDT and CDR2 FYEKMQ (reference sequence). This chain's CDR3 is CASSLDPGGTGTEAFF. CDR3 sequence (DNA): TGTGCCAGCAGCTTAGATCCGGGAGGGACCGGCACTGAAGCTTTCTTT.